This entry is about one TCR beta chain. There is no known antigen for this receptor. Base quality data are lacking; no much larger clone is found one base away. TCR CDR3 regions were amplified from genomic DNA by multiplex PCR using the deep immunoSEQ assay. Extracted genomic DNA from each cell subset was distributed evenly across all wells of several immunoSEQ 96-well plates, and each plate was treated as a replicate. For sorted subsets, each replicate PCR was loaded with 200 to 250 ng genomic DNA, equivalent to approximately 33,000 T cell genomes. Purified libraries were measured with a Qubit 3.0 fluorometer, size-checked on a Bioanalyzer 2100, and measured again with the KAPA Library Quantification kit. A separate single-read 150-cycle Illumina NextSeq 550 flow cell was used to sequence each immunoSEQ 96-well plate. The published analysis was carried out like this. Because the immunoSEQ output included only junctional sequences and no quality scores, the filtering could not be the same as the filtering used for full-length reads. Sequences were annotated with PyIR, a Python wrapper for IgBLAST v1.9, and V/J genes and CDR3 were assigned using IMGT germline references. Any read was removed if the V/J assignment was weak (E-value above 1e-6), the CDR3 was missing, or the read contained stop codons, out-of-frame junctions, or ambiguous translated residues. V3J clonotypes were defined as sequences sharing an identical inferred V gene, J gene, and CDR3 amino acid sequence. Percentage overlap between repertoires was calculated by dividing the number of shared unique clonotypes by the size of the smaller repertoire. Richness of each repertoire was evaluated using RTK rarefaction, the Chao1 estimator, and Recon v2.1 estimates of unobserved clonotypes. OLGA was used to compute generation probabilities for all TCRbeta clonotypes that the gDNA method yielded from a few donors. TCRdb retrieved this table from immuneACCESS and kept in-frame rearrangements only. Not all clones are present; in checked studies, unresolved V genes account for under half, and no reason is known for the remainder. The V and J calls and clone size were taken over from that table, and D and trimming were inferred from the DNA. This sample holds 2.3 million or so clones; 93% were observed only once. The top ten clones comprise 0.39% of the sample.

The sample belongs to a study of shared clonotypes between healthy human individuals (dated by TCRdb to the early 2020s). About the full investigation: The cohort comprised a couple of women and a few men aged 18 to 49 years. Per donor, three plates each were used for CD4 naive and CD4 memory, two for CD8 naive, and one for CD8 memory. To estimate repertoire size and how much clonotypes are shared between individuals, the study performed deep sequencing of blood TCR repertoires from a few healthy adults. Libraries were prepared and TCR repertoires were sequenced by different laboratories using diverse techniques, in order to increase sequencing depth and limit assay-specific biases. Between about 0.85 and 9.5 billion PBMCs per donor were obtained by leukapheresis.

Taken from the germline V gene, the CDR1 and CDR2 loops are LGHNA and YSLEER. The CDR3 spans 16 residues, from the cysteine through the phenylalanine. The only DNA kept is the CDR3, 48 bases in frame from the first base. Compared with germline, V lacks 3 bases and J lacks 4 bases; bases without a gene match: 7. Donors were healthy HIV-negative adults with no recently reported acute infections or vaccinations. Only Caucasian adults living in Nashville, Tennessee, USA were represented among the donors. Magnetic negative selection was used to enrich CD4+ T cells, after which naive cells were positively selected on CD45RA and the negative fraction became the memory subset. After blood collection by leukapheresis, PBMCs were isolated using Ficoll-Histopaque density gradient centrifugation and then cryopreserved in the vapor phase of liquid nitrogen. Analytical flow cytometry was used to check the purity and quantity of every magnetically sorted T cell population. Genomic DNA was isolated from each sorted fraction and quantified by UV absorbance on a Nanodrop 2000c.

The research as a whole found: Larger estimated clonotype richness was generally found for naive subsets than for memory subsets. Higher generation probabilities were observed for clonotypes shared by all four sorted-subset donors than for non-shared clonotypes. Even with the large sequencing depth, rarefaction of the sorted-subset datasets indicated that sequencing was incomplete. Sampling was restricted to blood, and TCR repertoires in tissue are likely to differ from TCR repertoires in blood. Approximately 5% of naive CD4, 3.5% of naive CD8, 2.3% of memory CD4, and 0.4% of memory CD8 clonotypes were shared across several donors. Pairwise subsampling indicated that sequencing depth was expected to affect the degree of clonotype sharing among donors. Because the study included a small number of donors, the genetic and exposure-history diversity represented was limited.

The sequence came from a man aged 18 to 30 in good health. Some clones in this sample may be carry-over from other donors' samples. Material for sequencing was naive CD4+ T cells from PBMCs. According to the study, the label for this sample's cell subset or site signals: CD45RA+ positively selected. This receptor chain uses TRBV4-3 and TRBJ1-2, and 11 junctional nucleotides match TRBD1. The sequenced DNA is TGCGCCAGCAGCCATCAAACCGGGACAGGGGGCTATGGCTACACCTTC. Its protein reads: CASSHQTGTGGYGYTF.